Listed below are T cell receptor beta chains from one sample, sequenced in a study of blood T cell repertoires in COVID-19. Data came from immunoSEQ multiplex PCR; TCRdb stores just in-frame clones and leaves some out. The sample carries 45,000 to 50,000 clones, roughly 90% recorded once. Source material: peripheral blood. These receptor sequences come from a human donor in a cohort sampled during active COVID-19. CDR3s include the opening cysteine and the closing phenylalanine or tryptophan.

cdr3_length | j_call | v_call | cdr3_aa
15 | TRBJ2-2 | TRBV7-8 | CASSLVGGNTGELFF
15 | TRBJ2-3 | TRBV7-6 | CASSYTGGGLGTQYF
15 | TRBJ2-6 | TRBV6-6 | CATATGGSGANVLTF
17 | TRBJ2-3 | TRBV3-1/TRBV3-2 | CASRGTSGPTFTDTQYF
14 | TRBJ1-1 | TRBV6-5 | CASSYSRADLEAFF
13 | TRBJ2-2 | TRBV6-1 | CASSEVVGQELFF
16 | TRBJ1-5 | TRBV5-1 | CASSLTGDSNNQPQHF
13 | TRBJ2-5 | TRBV2 | CASRDREWETQYF
14 | TRBJ1-1 | TRBV7-9 | CASSSPGRKTEAFF
13 | TRBJ1-2 | TRBV7-3 | CASSPGTEGGYTF
12 | TRBJ2-2 | TRBV9 | CASTGLAGELFF
15 | TRBJ2-3 | TRBV27 | CASKHASGYTDTQYF
15 | TRBJ2-7 | TRBV9 | CASSVGLAGQYEQYF
13 | TRBJ2-2 | TRBV30 | CAWTRGGEGELFF
14 | TRBJ2-7 | TRBV5-4 | CASSLAGGPYEQYF
18 | TRBJ1-6 | TRBV7-2 | CASSTRISGDRGLSPLHF
14 | TRBJ2-7 | TRBV6-6 | CASSSSGETYEQYF
17 | TRBJ2-5 | TRBV28 | CASSLRGLAVIQETQYF
18 | TRBJ2-2 | TRBV7-9 | CASSSGLAGGGVTGELFF
15 | TRBJ2-7 | TRBV7-2 | CASSRGTSGSYEQYF
14 | TRBJ2-7 | TRBV19 | CASSMGAGAYEQYF
14 | TRBJ2-5 | TRBV10-3 | CATRGSAYQETQYF
18 | TRBJ1-6 | TRBV5-8 | CASSFTMTASSYNSPLHF
19 | TRBJ2-3 | TRBV7-5 | CARSLTEVAGVIGTDTQYF
14 | TRBJ2-7 | TRBV9 | CASSAGGSPREQYF
16 | TRBJ2-3 | TRBV6-6 | CASSYSGTRSTDTQYF
14 | TRBJ2-5 | TRBV18 | CAATSPGSQETQYF
13 | TRBJ2-7 | TRBV6-5 | CASRTSGGNEQYF
14 | TRBJ1-1 | TRBV7-8 | CASSTRDTNTEAFF
14 | TRBJ1-1 | TRBV6-5 | CASRPGQDNTEAFF
15 | TRBJ2-3 | TRBV4-2 | CASSQGLRDRGTQYF
17 | TRBJ2-3 | TRBV1 | CTSSQLKSGGAADTQYF
16 | TRBJ2-5 | TRBV19 | CASSRSGGAKQETQYF
15 | TRBJ2-5 | TRBV2 | CASSSYFGGKETQYF
14 | TRBJ2-1 | TRBV29-1 | CSVSRGSSYNEQFF
14 | TRBJ1-6 | TRBV7-8 | CASSSRTGNSPLHF
11 | TRBJ2-1 | TRBV6-5 | CASKGDNEQFF